The next 24 T cell receptor beta chains were all read from a single sample in a study of vaccination effects on CD4 cells after COVID-19. Sequencing was performed with immunoSEQ multiplex PCR; in TCRdb, only in-frame clones are kept and a portion is missing. Of around 79,000 clones in the sample, 70% to 75% were seen once. Using viral peptide pools, the ViraFEST assay grew out antigen-specific CD4+ T cells prior to sequencing. Subsequent to roughly 10 days of culture, CD4+ T cells were isolated. The antigens of these receptors remain unknown. This specimen was CD4+ T cells from PBMCs cultured with HCoV-229E spike peptides, taken before COVID-19 vaccination. These receptors all come from a human donor who received a COVID-19 vaccine.

This chain links TRBV7-2 with TRBJ2-1; tentative D call: TRBD2 (6 bases). Between the trimmed V and J ends, which lost 4 bases and 1 base, there was a span of 20 bases. The CDR3 length is 18 residues. CDR1 and CDR2 from the germline V gene are SGHTA and FQGNSA. In DNA form, the CDR3 reads TGTGCCAGCAGCTGGCCCCGGCATGGGGGGAAATCCTACAATGAGCAGTTCTTC. This codes for CASSWPRHGGKSYNEQFF.

This clone is a singleton in its sample. Other DNA sequences from this sample encode an identical CDR3 as well. This chain joins TRBV5-8 and TRBJ2-3; D unclear. The CDR3 has 10 residues. Trimming stripped 7 bases from V and 5 bases from J, with 5 bases between. The germline V gene has CDR1 SGHTS and CDR2 YDEGEE. CDR3 nucleotide sequence: TGTGCCAGCCCGGGAGATACGCAGTATTTT. Translating gives CASPGDTQYF.

This chain joins TRBV19 and TRBJ2-1; D call uncertain. Trimming stripped 3 bases from V and 8 bases from J, with 5 bases between. Germline values: CDR1 LNHDA, CDR2 SQIVND (reference sequence). This CDR3 comprises 11 residues. The CDR3 loop reads CASSISDEQFF. CDR3 bases: TGTGCCAGTAGTATCAGCGATGAGCAGTTCTTC.

The rearrangement joins TRBV5-1 to TRBJ2-2; either TRBD1 or TRBD2 may fit D (6 bases each). V shed 4 bases and J shed 3 bases, with 19 bases lying between them. Germline V gene sequence: CDR1 SGHRS, CDR2 YFSETQ. CDR3 length: 17 amino acids. CDR3 sequence: CASSPSRGRTDTGELFF. CDR3 nucleotides: TGCGCCAGCAGCCCCTCCCGGGGGCGGACGGACACCGGGGAGCTGTTTTTT.

The chain carries TRBV5-1 and TRBJ1-2; 8 nucleotides align to TRBD1. The germline V gene encodes CDR1 SGHRS and CDR2 YFSETQ. Trimming at V came to 3 bases and at J to 3 bases, leaving 4 bases not matched to a gene. The CDR3 contains 14 residues. CDR3 nucleotides: TGCGCCAGCAGCTCGTTGACAGGGGACTATGGCTACACCTTC. Translation: CASSSLTGDYGYTF.

The J gene is TRBJ1-2, the V gene TRBV12-3 or TRBV12-4; no clear D. CDR3 length: 13 residues. Trimming pared 6 bases from V and 4 bases from J, leaving 12 bases between. The CDR3 DNA sequence: TGTGCCAGCAGCCAGGATTCTCCCTATGGCTACACCTTC. Translating gives CASSQDSPYGYTF.

The chain uses TRBV30 and TRBJ1-5, with D tentatively TRBD1 (5 bases). The germline V gene encodes CDR1 GTSNPN and CDR2 SVGIG (reference sequence). CDR3 length: 14 amino acids. V dropped 0 bases and J dropped 5 bases, with 11 bases sitting between them. CDR3 region: CAWSVGANYQPQHF. CDR3 sequence (DNA): TGTGCCTGGAGTGTAGGGGCAAACTATCAGCCCCAGCATTTT.

V and J are TRBV6-6 and TRBJ1-3; a possible D gene is TRBD1 (6 bases). The CDR3 sequence is 17 residues long. Trimming pared 5 bases from V and 0 bases from J, leaving 17 bases between. CDR1 and CDR2 from the germline V gene are MNHNY and SVGAGI (reference sequence). CDR3 DNA sequence: TGTGCCAGCAGTCCGAGTACTGACAGGATCTCTGGAAACACCATATATTTT. This codes for CASSPSTDRISGNTIYF.

This clone was observed a single time. The rearrangement links TRBV6-6 to TRBJ2-1, with D possibly TRBD2 on 6 matching bases. This CDR3 is built from 13 residues. V lost 4 bases to trimming and J lost 8 bases, with 12 bases between them. CDR1 and CDR2 (germline): MNHNY, SVGAGI (reference sequence). The CDR3 loop is CASSSRGWDEQFF. The CDR3 nucleotides are TGTGCCAGCAGTTCTCGGGGGTGGGATGAGCAGTTCTTC.

The rearrangement joins TRBV5-1 to TRBJ1-6; no clear D. Germline V gene data show CDR1 as SGHRS and CDR2 as YFSETQ. Trimming cost V 2 bases and J 7 bases, with 7 bases left between them. The CDR3 runs 13 residues. CDR3 coding DNA: TGCGCCAGCAGCTTCGCGGAGAATTCACCCCTCCACTTT. It encodes CASSFAENSPLHF.

This clone was recorded once. V usage is TRBV29-1 and J usage is TRBJ2-5, with 7 bases lining up with TRBD2. Germline V lookup: CDR1 SQVTM, CDR2 ANQGSEA. The junction had 5 bases not matched to a gene; V was cut back by 6 bases and J by 4 bases. CDR3 length: 12 residues. CDR3 DNA: TGCAGCGTCGGAACTAGCGCAGAGACCCAGTACTTC. This codes for CSVGTSAETQYF.

This rearrangement joins TRBV3-1 (or the pseudogene TRBV3-2) to TRBJ1-1; TRBD1 is a possible D gene (6 bases). The germline V gene has CDR1 LGHDT and CDR2 YNNKEL (reference sequence). The CDR3 consists of 15 residues. V lost 0 bases and J lost 1, with 9 bases in between. Here the CDR3 reads CASSQDRGPNTEAFF. The CDR3 bases are TGTGCCAGCAGCCAAGATCGGGGGCCGAACACTGAAGCTTTCTTT.

The V gene is TRBV6-5, the J gene TRBJ1-1; D is uncertain. Germline CDR1 reads MNHEY; CDR2 reads SVGAGI. The ends were cut back, 4 bases at V and 5 bases at J, with 11 bases in the middle. The CDR3 sequence is 13 residues long. This CDR3 is CASSSRPGTEAFF. CDR3 sequence (DNA): TGTGCCAGCAGTTCCCGCCCGGGTACTGAAGCTTTCTTT.

This chain joins TRBV29-1 and TRBJ1-1; maybe TRBD1 (6 bases). The CDR3 contains 13 residues. Germline V gene data show CDR1 as SQVTM and CDR2 as ANQGSEA. The V and J ends lost 3 bases and 4 bases respectively, with 12 bases between them. The CDR3 protein is CSVDSGGGTEAFF. For the CDR3, the DNA is TGCAGCGTTGATTCTGGGGGCGGCACTGAAGCTTTCTTT.

The genes are TRBV10-2 and TRBJ2-7; D unclear. Germline V gene data show CDR1 as WSHSY and CDR2 as SAAADI. The CDR3 sequence is 15 residues long. The germline V and J ends were trimmed by 1 base and 4 bases, with 14 bases remaining between them. The chain's CDR3 is CASSEFDPLVYEQYV. CDR3 DNA sequence: TGCGCCAGCAGTGAGTTTGACCCCTTGGTTTACGAGCAGTACGTC.

This chain uses TRBV19 with TRBJ2-3, with 9 positions matching TRBD1. With V trimmed by 6 bases and J by 2 bases, 3 bases remained unmatched. The CDR3 runs to 14 residues. Per germline, CDR1 LNHDA and CDR2 SQIVND (reference sequence). CDR3 DNA sequence: TGTGCCAGTAGAGACAGGGGGACCACAGATACGCAGTATTTT. It codes for CASRDRGTTDTQYF.

As concerns this clone: This sample includes further DNA sequences coding for the same CDR3. The V gene is TRBV28, the J gene TRBJ1-4, with 8 bases identical to TRBD1. The trim removed 4 bases at V and 5 bases at J, leaving 6 bases unmatched. Germline V lookup: CDR1 MDHEN, CDR2 SYDVKM. The CDR3 consists of 15 residues. This CDR3 is CASSSDRGNNEKLFF. The DNA for the CDR3 is TGTGCCAGCAGTTCCGACAGGGGAAACAATGAAAAACTGTTTTTT.

This chain links TRBV5-1 with TRBJ1-2, with D possibly TRBD1 on 6 matching bases. The germline gives CDR1 SGHRS, CDR2 YFSETQ. Trimming took 3 bases from V and 8 from J, leaving 20 bases between them. The CDR3 sequence is 15 residues long. The CDR3 spells CASSSDRGHYGGYTF. The CDR3 nucleotides read TGCGCCAGCAGCTCGGACAGAGGACACTATGGCGGCTACACCTTC.

The chain employs TRBV5-8 and TRBJ2-3; 7 nucleotides match TRBD2. J lost 5 bases, V lost 7 bases, and 19 bases had no gene match. Germline V CDR1 and CDR2: SGHTS, YDEGEE. CDR3 size: 17 residues. CDR3 sequence (DNA): TGTGCCAGCCCGGCGGGGGTCGCCAGGAATCCCAAAGATACGCAGTATTTT. It encodes CASPAGVARNPKDTQYF.

This chain links TRBV19 with TRBJ2-2, with 9 bases matching TRBD1. Trimming cost V 7 bases and J 6 bases; bases outside gene matches: 6. This CDR3 contains 14 residues. CDR1 LNHDA and CDR2 SQIVND come from the germline V gene (reference sequence). CDR3 residues: CASTDRDRAGELFF. In DNA form, the CDR3 reads TGTGCCAGTACCGACAGGGACAGGGCCGGGGAGCTGTTTTTT.

This chain joins TRBV18 and TRBJ2-3, with D tentatively TRBD2 (6 bases). There are 15 residues in the CDR3. V was trimmed by 2 bases and J by 1 base, leaving 10 bases between them. CDR1 and CDR2 (germline): KGHSH, LQKENI. As DNA, the CDR3 is TGTGCCAGCTCACCAGGCGGGGCGCGCACAGATACGCAGTATTTT. It is translated as CASSPGGARTDTQYF.

This chain uses TRBV9 with TRBJ2-3; no definite D call. CDR3 length equals 16 residues. V gave up 3 bases and J gave up 0 bases, with 14 bases separating them. In germline, CDR1 is SGDLS, CDR2 YYNGEE. CDR3 amino acids: CASSAFHTSSTDTQYF. The CDR3 coding sequence is TGTGCCAGCAGCGCCTTCCATACTTCTAGCACAGATACGCAGTATTTT.

This rearrangement joins TRBV25-1 to TRBJ2-3; no reliable D call. The CDR3 is made up of 15 amino acids. V was cut by 1 base and J by 0 bases, with 8 bases left in between. Germline CDR1 reads MGHDK; CDR2 reads SYGVNS. This CDR3 reads CASSEWATSTDTQYF. CDR3 bases: TGTGCCAGCAGTGAATGGGCCACTAGCACAGATACGCAGTATTTT.

CDR3 sequence: CASSVRGATDTQYF. CDR3 nucleotide sequence: TGTGCCAGCAGCGTTCGCGGGGCGACAGATACGCAGTATTTT. The V and J genes are TRBV14 and TRBJ2-3; D might be TRBD2 (6 bases). Trimming took 5 bases from V and 3 from J, leaving 12 bases between them. The CDR3 sequence is 14 residues long. Germline lookup yields CDR1 SGHDN and CDR2 FVKESK.